These 5 T cell receptor beta chains came from one sample sequenced in a study of radiotherapy plus CTLA-4 blockade in lung cancer. Some clones are missing from TCRdb's copy, which holds only in-frame ones; the method was immunoSEQ multiplex PCR. Of 81,000 or so clones in the sample, about four fifths are singletons; the top ten hold roughly 15%. The material was peripheral blood, obtained from a patient treated with radiotherapy plus ipilimumab. The receptors were sampled from a human donor with non-small cell lung cancer that progressed on radiotherapy plus ipilimumab.

This chain links TRBV6-1 with TRBJ2-3; 8 nucleotides line up with TRBD1. Trimming took 4 bases from V and 0 from J; bases not matched to a gene: 9. The CDR3 totals 17 residues. Germline V lookup: CDR1 MNHNS, CDR2 SASEGT. CDR3 sequence: CASSGARTGLSTDTQYF. The CDR3, as DNA: TGTGCCAGCAGTGGGGCCCGGACAGGGCTAAGCACAGATACGCAGTATTTT.

The chain employs TRBV9 and TRBJ1-1; D possibly corresponds to TRBD1 (6 bases). Trimming pared 4 bases from V and 0 bases from J, leaving 16 bases between. Germline values: CDR1 SGDLS, CDR2 YYNGEE. The CDR3 extends over 16 amino acids. Here the CDR3 reads CASSTGGGTVNTEAFF. Written as DNA, the CDR3 is TGTGCCAGCAGCACTGGAGGGGGGACGGTGAACACTGAAGCTTTCTTT.

The rearrangement links TRBV11-1 to TRBJ2-5; a weak D match, TRBD2 (5 bases). The CDR3 is 12 residues long. The V and J ends lost 3 bases and 7 bases respectively, with 9 bases between them. The V gene's germline CDR1 is SGHAT and CDR2 FQDESV (reference sequence). The CDR3 DNA reads as TGTGCCAGCAGCTTTATCGGAGGGACCCAGTACTTC. This gives the protein CASSFIGGTQYF.

V usage is TRBV30 and J usage is TRBJ1-2; D uncertain. Trimming took 0 bases from V and 3 from J, leaving 5 bases between them. Germline lookup yields CDR1 GTSNPN and CDR2 SVGIG (reference sequence). The CDR3 runs 12 residues. The CDR3 region is CAWSVGHYGYTF. In DNA, the CDR3 is TGTGCCTGGAGTGTAGGTCACTATGGCTACACCTTC.

V gene TRBV6-5 combines with J gene TRBJ2-6, with no clear D. Germline CDR1 reads MNHEY; CDR2 reads SVGAGI. With 2 bases removed from V and 0 bases from J, the gap between germline ends came to 8 bases. This CDR3 has 16 residues. The CDR3 loop is CASSYDISSGANVLTF. The CDR3, as DNA: TGTGCCAGCAGTTACGACATCTCCTCTGGGGCCAACGTCCTGACTTTC.